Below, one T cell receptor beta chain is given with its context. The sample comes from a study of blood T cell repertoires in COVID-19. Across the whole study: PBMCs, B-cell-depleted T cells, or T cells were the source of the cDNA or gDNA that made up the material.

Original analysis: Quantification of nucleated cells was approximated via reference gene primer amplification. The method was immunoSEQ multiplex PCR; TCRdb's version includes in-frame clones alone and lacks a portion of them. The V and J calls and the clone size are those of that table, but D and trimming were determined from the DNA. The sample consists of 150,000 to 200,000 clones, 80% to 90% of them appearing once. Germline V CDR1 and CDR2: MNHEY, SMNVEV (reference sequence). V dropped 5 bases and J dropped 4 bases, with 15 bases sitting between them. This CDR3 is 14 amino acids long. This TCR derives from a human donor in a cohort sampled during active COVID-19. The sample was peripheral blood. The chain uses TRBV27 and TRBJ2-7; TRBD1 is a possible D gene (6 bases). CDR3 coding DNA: TGTGCCAGCAGTCTCGACAGGAATTTATACGAGCAGTACTTC. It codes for CASSLDRNLYEQYF.